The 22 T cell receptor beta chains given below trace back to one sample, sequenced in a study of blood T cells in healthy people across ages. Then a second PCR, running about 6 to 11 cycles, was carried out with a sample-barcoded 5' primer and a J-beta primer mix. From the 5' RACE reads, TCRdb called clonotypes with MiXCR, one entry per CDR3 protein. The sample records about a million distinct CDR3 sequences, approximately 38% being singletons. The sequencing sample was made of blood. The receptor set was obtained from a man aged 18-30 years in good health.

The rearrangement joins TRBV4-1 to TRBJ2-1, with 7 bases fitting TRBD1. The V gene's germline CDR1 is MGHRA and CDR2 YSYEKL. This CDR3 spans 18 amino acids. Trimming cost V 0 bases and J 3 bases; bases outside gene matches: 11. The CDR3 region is CASSQEATGTANYNEQFF. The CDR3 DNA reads TGCGCCAGCAGCCAAGAAGCCACCGGGACAGCCAACTACAATGAGCAGTTCTTC.

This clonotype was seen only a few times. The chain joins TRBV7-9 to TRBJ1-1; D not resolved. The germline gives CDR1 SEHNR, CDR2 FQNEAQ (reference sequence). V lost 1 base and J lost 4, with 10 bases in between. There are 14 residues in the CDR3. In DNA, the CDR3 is TGTGCCAGCAGCTTAGGGGTTTTGACCACTGAAGCTTTCTTT. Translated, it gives CASSLGVLTTEAFF.

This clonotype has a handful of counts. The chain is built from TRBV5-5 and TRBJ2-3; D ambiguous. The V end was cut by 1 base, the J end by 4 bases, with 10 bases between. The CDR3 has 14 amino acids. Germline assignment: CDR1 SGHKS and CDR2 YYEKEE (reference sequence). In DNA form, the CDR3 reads TGTGCCAGCAGCTTGATGGTCGCCGCAGATACGCAGTATTTT. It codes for CASSLMVAADTQYF.

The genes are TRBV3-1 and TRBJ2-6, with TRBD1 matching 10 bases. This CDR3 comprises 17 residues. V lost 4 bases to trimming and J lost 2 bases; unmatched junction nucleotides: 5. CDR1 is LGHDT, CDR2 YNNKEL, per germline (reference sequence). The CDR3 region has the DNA TGTGCCAGCAGCCCTGGGACAGGGGAGGCTGGGGCCAACGTCCTGACTTTC. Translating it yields CASSPGTGEAGANVLTF.

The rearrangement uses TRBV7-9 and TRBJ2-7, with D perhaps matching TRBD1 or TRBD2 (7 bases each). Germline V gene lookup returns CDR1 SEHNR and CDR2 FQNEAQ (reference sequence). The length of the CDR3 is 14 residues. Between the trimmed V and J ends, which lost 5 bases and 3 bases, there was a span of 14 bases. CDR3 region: CASSPGGGVYEQYF. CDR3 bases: TGTGCCAGCAGCCCAGGGGGGGGCGTCTACGAGCAGTACTTC.

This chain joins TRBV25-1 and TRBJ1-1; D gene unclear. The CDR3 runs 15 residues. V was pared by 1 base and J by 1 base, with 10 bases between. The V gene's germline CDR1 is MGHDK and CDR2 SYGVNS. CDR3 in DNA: TGTGCCAGCAGTGAATCAATGGGCGAGAACACTGAAGCTTTCTTT. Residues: CASSESMGENTEAFF.

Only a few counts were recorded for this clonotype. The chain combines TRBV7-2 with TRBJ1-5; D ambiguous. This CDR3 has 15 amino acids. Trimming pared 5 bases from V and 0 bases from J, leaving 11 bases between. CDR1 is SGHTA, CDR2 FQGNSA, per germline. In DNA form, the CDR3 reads TGTGCCAGCAGCCCACGGCTGGGTAGCAATCAGCCCCAGCATTTT. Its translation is CASSPRLGSNQPQHF.

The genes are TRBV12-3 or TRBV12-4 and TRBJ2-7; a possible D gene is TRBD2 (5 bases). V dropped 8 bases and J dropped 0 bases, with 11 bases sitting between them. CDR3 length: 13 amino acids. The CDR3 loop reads CASASGISYEQYF. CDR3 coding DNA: TGTGCCAGCGCCTCCGGGATCTCCTACGAGCAGTACTTC.

The CDR3 protein is CASSTNRDRGYTF. In DNA, the CDR3 is TGTGCCAGCAGCACCAACAGGGATCGTGGCTACACCTTC. The chain carries TRBV7-2 and TRBJ1-2, with D possibly matching TRBD1 (6 bases). V lost 5 bases and J 7 bases, leaving 14 bases between the germline ends. This CDR3 comprises 13 residues. The germline V gene encodes CDR1 SGHTA and CDR2 FQGNSA. Together with reference TRBV7-2 and TRBJ1-2, the CDR3 gives the full variable domain: GAGVSQSPSNKVTEKGKDVELRCDPISGHTALYWYRQSLGQGLEFLIYFQGNSAPDKSGLPSDRFSAERTGGSVSTLTIQRTQQEDSAVYLCASSTNRDRGYTFGSGTRLTVV.

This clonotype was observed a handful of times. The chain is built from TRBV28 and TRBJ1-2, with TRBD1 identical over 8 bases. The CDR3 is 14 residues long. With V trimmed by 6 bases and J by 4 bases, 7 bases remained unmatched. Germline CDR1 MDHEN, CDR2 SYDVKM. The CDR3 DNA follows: TGTGCCAGCAGCCAAATAGGACAGGGCTATGGCTACACCTTC. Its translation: CASSQIGQGYGYTF.

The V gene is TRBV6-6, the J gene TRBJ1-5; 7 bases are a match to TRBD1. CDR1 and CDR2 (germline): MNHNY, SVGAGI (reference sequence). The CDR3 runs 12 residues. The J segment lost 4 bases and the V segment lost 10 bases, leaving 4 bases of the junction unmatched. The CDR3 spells CATLTGNQPQHF. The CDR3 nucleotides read TGTGCCACCCTGACAGGGAATCAGCCCCAGCATTTT.

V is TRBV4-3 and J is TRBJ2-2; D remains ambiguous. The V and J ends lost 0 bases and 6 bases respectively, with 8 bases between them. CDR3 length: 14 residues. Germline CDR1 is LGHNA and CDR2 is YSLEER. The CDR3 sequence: CASSQDPWAGELFF. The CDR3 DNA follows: TGCGCCAGCAGCCAAGACCCGTGGGCCGGGGAGCTGTTTTTT.

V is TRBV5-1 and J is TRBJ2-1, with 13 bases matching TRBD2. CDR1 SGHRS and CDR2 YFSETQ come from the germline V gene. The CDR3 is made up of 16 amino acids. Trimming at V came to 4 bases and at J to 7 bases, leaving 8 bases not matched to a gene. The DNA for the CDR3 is TGCGCCAGCAGCCCCCTACTAGCGGGGGGGCCTAATGAGCAGTTCTTC. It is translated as CASSPLLAGGPNEQFF.

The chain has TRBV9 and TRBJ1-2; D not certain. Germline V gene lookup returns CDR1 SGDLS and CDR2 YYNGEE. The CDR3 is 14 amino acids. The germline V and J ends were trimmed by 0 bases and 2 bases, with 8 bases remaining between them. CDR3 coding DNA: TGTGCCAGCAGCGTAGATCCGGACAACTATGGCTACACCTTC. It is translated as CASSVDPDNYGYTF.

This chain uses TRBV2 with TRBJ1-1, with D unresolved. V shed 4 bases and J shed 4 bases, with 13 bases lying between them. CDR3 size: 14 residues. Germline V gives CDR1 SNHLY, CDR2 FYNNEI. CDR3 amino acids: CASSGRVRGTEAFF. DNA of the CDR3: TGTGCCAGCAGTGGACGGGTTCGAGGCACTGAAGCTTTCTTT.

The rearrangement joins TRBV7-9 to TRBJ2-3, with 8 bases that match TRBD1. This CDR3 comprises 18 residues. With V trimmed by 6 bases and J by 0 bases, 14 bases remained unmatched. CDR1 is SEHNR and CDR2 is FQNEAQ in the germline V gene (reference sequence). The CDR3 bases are TGTGCCAGCAGTCCTCTACCAATGGGACAGGTTAGCACAGATACGCAGTATTTT. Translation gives CASSPLPMGQVSTDTQYF. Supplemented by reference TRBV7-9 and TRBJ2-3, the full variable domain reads DTGVSQNPRHKITKRGQNVTFRCDPISEHNRLYWYRQTLGQGPEFLTYFQNEAQLEKSRLLSDRFSAERPKGSFSTLEIQRTEQGDSAMYLCASSPLPMGQVSTDTQYFGPGTRLTVL.

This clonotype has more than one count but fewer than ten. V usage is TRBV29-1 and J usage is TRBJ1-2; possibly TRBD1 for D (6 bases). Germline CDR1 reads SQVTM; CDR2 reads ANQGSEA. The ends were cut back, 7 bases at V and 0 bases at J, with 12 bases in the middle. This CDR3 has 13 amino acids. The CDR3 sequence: CSAQTGTNYGYTF. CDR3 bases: TGCAGCGCTCAGACAGGAACTAACTATGGCTACACCTTC.

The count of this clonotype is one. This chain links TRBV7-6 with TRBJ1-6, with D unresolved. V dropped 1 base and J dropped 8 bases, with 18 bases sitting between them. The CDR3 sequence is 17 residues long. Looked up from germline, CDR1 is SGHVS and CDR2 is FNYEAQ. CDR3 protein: CASSLGSGVYEDSPLHF. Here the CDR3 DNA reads TGTGCCAGCAGCTTAGGTTCTGGGGTGTACGAAGATTCACCCCTCCACTTT.

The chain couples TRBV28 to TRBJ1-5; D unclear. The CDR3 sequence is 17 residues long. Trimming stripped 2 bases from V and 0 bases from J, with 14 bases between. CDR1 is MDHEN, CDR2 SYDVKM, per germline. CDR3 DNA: TGTGCCAGCAGTTTAGGGCCCGGCCTGGGTAGCAATCAGCCCCAGCATTTT. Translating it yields CASSLGPGLGSNQPQHF. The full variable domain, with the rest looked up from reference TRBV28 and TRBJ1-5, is DVKVTQSSRYLVKRTGEKVFLECVQDMDHENMFWYRQDPGLGLRLIYFSYDVKMKEKGDIPEGYSVSREKKERFSLILESASTNQTSMYLCASSLGPGLGSNQPQHFGDGTRLSIL.

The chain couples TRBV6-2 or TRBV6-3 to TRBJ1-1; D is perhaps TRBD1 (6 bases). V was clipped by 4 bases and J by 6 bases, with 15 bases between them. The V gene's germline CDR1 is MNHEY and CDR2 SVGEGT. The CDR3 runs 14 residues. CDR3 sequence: CASSFGGPSAEAFF. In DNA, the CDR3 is TGTGCCAGCAGTTTTGGGGGGCCGAGTGCTGAAGCTTTCTTT.

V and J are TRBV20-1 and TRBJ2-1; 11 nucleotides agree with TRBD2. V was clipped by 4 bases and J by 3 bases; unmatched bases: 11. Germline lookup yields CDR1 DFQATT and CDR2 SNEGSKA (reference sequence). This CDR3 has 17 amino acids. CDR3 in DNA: TGCAGTGCTATAGGGGTGGGGCTAGCGGGGGGCTACAATGAGCAGTTCTTC. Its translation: CSAIGVGLAGGYNEQFF.

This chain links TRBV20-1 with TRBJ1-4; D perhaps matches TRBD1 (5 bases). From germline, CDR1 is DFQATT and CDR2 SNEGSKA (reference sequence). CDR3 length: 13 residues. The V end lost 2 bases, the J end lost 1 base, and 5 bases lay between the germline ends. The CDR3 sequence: CSARQGTNEKLFF. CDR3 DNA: TGCAGTGCTAGACAGGGAACTAATGAAAAACTGTTTTTT.